Below are 12 T cell receptor beta chains sequenced from a single sample in a study of vaccination effects on CD4 cells after COVID-19. Sequencing used immunoSEQ multiplex PCR; TCRdb keeps in-frame clones, though not all of them. The sample lists fewer than 55,000 clones; 60% to 80% were seen once. These receptors are not linked to any known antigen. Sequencing was preceded by expansion of antigen-specific CD4+ T cells with viral peptide pools in the ViraFEST assay. Researchers isolated CD4+ T cells once 9 to 11 days of culture had elapsed. None of these healthy vaccinees had been infected with SARS-CoV-2 before vaccination. The sample in question was CD4+ T cells from PBMCs cultured with HCoV-OC43 spike peptides, obtained before COVID-19 vaccination. The sample's subset: HCoV-OC43 spike overlapping peptide pool stimulation. These receptors all come from a human donor who received a COVID-19 vaccine.

The chain links TRBV11-1 to TRBJ2-3, with D hard to call. The CDR3 loop spans 14 amino acids. The germline V gene has CDR1 SGHAT and CDR2 FQDESV (reference sequence). V lost 4 bases and J 3 bases, leaving 11 bases between the germline ends. The CDR3 nucleotides are TGTGCCAGCAGCTCTACCTTACGTACAGATACGCAGTATTTT. It translates to CASSSTLRTDTQYF.

The chain uses TRBV7-2 and TRBJ1-1; a weak D match, TRBD1 (5 bases). The germline gives CDR1 SGHTA, CDR2 FQGNSA. V was trimmed by 6 bases and J by 1 base, leaving 15 bases between them. The CDR3 runs to 15 residues. Here the CDR3 reads CASSERGFTNTEAFF. In DNA form, the CDR3 reads TGTGCCAGCAGTGAACGGGGGTTTACGAACACTGAAGCTTTCTTT.

J is TRBJ1-2 and V is TRBV4-1; a possible D gene is TRBD1 (6 bases). CDR1 is MGHRA, CDR2 YSYEKL, per germline. The length of the CDR3 is 14 residues. The ends were cut back, 0 bases at V and 7 bases at J, with 12 bases in the middle. This CDR3 is CASSQDQGTLGYTF. CDR3 nucleotide sequence: TGCGCCAGCAGCCAAGATCAGGGGACCCTTGGCTACACCTTC.

The chain uses TRBV24-1 and TRBJ1-5; 9 nucleotides line up with TRBD1. The CDR3 extends over 16 amino acids. The V and J ends lost 4 bases and 1 base, in that order; junction bases with no gene match: 4. Germline V lookup: CDR1 KGHDR, CDR2 SFDVKD. The CDR3 nucleotides read TGTGCCACCAGTGAACACGGACAGGGGAGCAATCAGCCCCAGCATTTT. This translates into CATSEHGQGSNQPQHF.

J is TRBJ1-2 and V is TRBV6-1; TRBD1 agrees at 8 bases. After removal of 3 bases from V and 2 bases from J, the junction contained 2 bases not matched to a gene. There are 14 residues in the CDR3. The germline CDR1 and CDR2 sequences are MNHNS and SASEGT. CDR3 bases: TGTGCCAGCAGTGACCAGGGGGCGAACTATGGCTACACCTTC. Residues: CASSDQGANYGYTF.

V gene TRBV11-2 combines with J gene TRBJ1-2; maybe TRBD1 (6 bases). Between the trimmed V and J ends, which lost 6 bases and 4 bases, there was a span of 15 bases. The V gene's germline CDR1 is SGHAT and CDR2 FQNNGV. This CDR3 contains 14 residues. In DNA, the CDR3 is TGTGCCAGCAGAGGTTCAGGGGCGGGCTATGGCTACACCTTC. As protein: CASRGSGAGYGYTF.

This chain connects TRBV5-1 to TRBJ1-1; D may be TRBD1 (6 bases). The germline gives CDR1 SGHRS, CDR2 YFSETQ. CDR3 size: 14 residues. The V end lost 6 bases, the J end lost 5 bases, and 17 bases lay between the germline ends. CDR3 sequence (DNA): TGCGCCAGCACCCTGGGGGGGGCGCGGACTGAAGCTTTCTTT. Amino acids: CASTLGGARTEAFF. The variable domain in full, completed from reference TRBV5-1 and TRBJ1-1, reads KAGVTQTPRYLIKTRGQQVTLSCSPISGHRSVSWYQQTPGQGLQFLFEYFSETQRNKGNFPGRFSGRQFSNSRSEMNVSTLELGDSALYLCASTLGGARTEAFFGQGTRLTVV.

V and J are TRBV3-1 (or the pseudogene TRBV3-2) and TRBJ2-4; no firm D call. Germline-derived CDR1 and CDR2 are LGHDT and YNNKEL (reference sequence). Trimming removed 1 base at V and 8 bases at J, with 15 bases between. The CDR3 totals 15 residues. CDR3 DNA: TGTGCCAGCAGCCAAGGTATCGCCCCGTCGTACATTCAGTACTTC. Protein product: CASSQGIAPSYIQYF.

The chain joins TRBV5-1 to TRBJ1-2, with no clear D. Between the trimmed V and J ends, which lost 0 bases and 7 bases, there was a span of 7 bases. This CDR3 has 12 amino acids. CDR1 SGHRS and CDR2 YFSETQ come from the germline V gene. CDR3 region: CASSLAQSGYTF. Written as DNA, the CDR3 is TGCGCCAGCAGCTTGGCTCAGTCTGGCTACACCTTC.

This clone was detected a few times. The chain carries TRBV5-4 and TRBJ2-1; 7 bases are shared with TRBD1. Per germline, CDR1 SGHNT and CDR2 YYREEE (reference sequence). The CDR3 runs 15 residues. The J segment lost 4 bases and the V segment lost 0 bases, leaving 4 bases of the junction unmatched. The CDR3 coding sequence is TGTGCCAGCAGCTTGGCTGGGGGACAGTACAATGAGCAGTTCTTC. Translation gives CASSLAGGQYNEQFF.

V is TRBV3-1 (or the pseudogene TRBV3-2) and J is TRBJ1-1; 7 bases map to TRBD1. V was pared by 4 bases and J by 6 bases, with 8 bases of the junction left unmatched. Germline lookup yields CDR1 LGHDT and CDR2 YNNKEL (reference sequence). This CDR3 comprises 14 residues. As DNA, the CDR3 is TGTGCCAGCAGCCCCGACAGGGTGGTCGCTGAAGCTTTCTTT. Amino acids: CASSPDRVVAEAFF.

The chain has TRBV19 and TRBJ1-6; D not resolved. Trimming removed 3 bases at V and 8 bases at J, with 14 bases between. The CDR3 length is 15 residues. Germline assignment: CDR1 LNHDA and CDR2 SQIVND (reference sequence). CDR3 in amino acids: CASSMRSSDDSPLHF. In DNA form, the CDR3 reads TGTGCCAGTAGTATGAGGAGTTCAGACGATTCACCCCTCCACTTT. Filled out from reference TRBV19 and TRBJ1-6, the complete variable domain reads DGGITQSPKYLFRKEGQNVTLSCEQNLNHDAMYWYRQDPGQGLRLIYYSQIVNDFQKGDIAEGYSVSREKKESFPLTVTSAQKNPTAFYLCASSMRSSDDSPLHFGNGTRLTVT.